Listed below are T cell receptor beta chains from one sample, sequenced in a study of blood T cell repertoires in COVID-19. Clones were sequenced by immunoSEQ multiplex PCR, and TCRdb holds only the in-frame ones, with some missing. The repertoire holds about 170,000 clones, with 83% as singletons. Specimen: peripheral blood. These receptor sequences come from a woman older than 75 with acute or convalescent COVID-19. CDR3s include the opening cysteine and the closing phenylalanine or tryptophan. The D gene is left open where the match is weak. The size of a clone is reported for some rows only, either as once, few or many, or as a class for expanded clones.

CDR3nt: TGTGCCAGTAGTATCGACAGGGAACGCGGCTACACCTTC; CDR3aa: CASSIDRERGYTF; abundance: NA; j_gene: TRBJ1-2; v_gene: TRBV19; d_gene: TRBD1
CDR3nt: TGTGCCAGCAGTTACTATCCGGCCCAGGGGGGCTACACCTTC; CDR3aa: CASSYYPAQGGYTF; abundance: NA; j_gene: TRBJ1-2; v_gene: TRBV6-5; d_gene: NA
CDR3nt: TGTGCCAGCAGTCTTCTGGGGGGAAGTGAGCAGTTCTTC; CDR3aa: CASSLLGGSEQFF; abundance: NA; j_gene: TRBJ2-1; v_gene: TRBV6-2/TRBV6-3; d_gene: NA
CDR3nt: TGTGCCAGCAGCTTAGGCGCTGAGTGGCAAGAGACCCAGTACTTC; CDR3aa: CASSLGAEWQETQYF; abundance: NA; j_gene: TRBJ2-5; v_gene: TRBV11-3; d_gene: NA
CDR3nt: TGCGCCAGCAGCCAAGAACCGCCACCGGGACAGCCCCAGCATTTT; CDR3aa: CASSQEPPPGQPQHF; abundance: NA; j_gene: TRBJ1-5; v_gene: TRBV4-1; d_gene: NA
CDR3nt: TGTGCCAGTAGGCGGAGGGATCGAGATACGCAGTATTTT; CDR3aa: CASRRRDRDTQYF; abundance: NA; j_gene: TRBJ2-3; v_gene: TRBV19; d_gene: NA
CDR3nt: TGTGCCAGCAGCCCCGGACTAGACTACGGTGAGCAGTTCTTC; CDR3aa: CASSPGLDYGEQFF; abundance: NA; j_gene: TRBJ2-1; v_gene: TRBV6-6; d_gene: TRBD2
CDR3nt: TGTGCCAGCTCTCAAGACAGAGTCAATCAGCCCCAGCATTTT; CDR3aa: CASSQDRVNQPQHF; abundance: NA; j_gene: TRBJ1-5; v_gene: TRBV18; d_gene: NA
CDR3nt: TGTGCCAGCAGGGAGACGGTGAACACTGAAGCTTTCTTT; CDR3aa: CASRETVNTEAFF; abundance: few; j_gene: TRBJ1-1; v_gene: TRBV6-5; d_gene: NA
CDR3nt: TGCGCCAGCAGCCAAGATCTTAAGCGGGAGTACAATGAGCAGTTCTTC; CDR3aa: CASSQDLKREYNEQFF; abundance: NA; j_gene: TRBJ2-1; v_gene: TRBV4-1; d_gene: TRBD2
CDR3nt: TGTGCCAGCAGCTTTCCCGGACTCGCTTACAATGAGCAGTTCTTC; CDR3aa: CASSFPGLAYNEQFF; abundance: once; j_gene: TRBJ2-1; v_gene: TRBV7-9; d_gene: NA
CDR3nt: TGTGCCAGCAGCGCGGACAGGGGTACTGAAGCTTTCTTT; CDR3aa: CASSADRGTEAFF; abundance: NA; j_gene: TRBJ1-1; v_gene: TRBV6-5; d_gene: TRBD1
CDR3nt: TGTGCCAGCAGCTTGCAAGGGGACTATGGCTACACCTTC; CDR3aa: CASSLQGDYGYTF; abundance: NA; j_gene: TRBJ1-2; v_gene: TRBV5-5; d_gene: NA
CDR3nt: TGTGCCAGCAGTGTAGAAGGGGCCCAAGAGACCCAGTACTTC; CDR3aa: CASSVEGAQETQYF; abundance: NA; j_gene: TRBJ2-5; v_gene: TRBV2; d_gene: NA
CDR3nt: TGTGCCAGCAGCTTAAGCCCGGGGTTGGGTACTGAAGCTTTCTTT; CDR3aa: CASSLSPGLGTEAFF; abundance: NA; j_gene: TRBJ1-1; v_gene: TRBV5-6; d_gene: NA
CDR3nt: TGTGCCAGCAGCAAGGACAGGTTTAGGGGCTACACCTTC; CDR3aa: CASSKDRFRGYTF; abundance: once; j_gene: TRBJ1-2; v_gene: TRBV28; d_gene: TRBD1
CDR3nt: TGTGCCAGCAGCGACAGGGTAGGGTCTGAAGCTTTCTTT; CDR3aa: CASSDRVGSEAFF; abundance: NA; j_gene: TRBJ1-1; v_gene: TRBV7-2; d_gene: TRBD1
CDR3nt: TGTGCCAGCAGCTTAGGGACAGAGACCTACGAGCAGTACTTC; CDR3aa: CASSLGTETYEQYF; abundance: NA; j_gene: TRBJ2-7; v_gene: TRBV7-9; d_gene: NA
CDR3nt: TGTGCCAGCAGCCCGAATCTAGCGGGAGCCGGCAATGAGCAGTTCTTC; CDR3aa: CASSPNLAGAGNEQFF; abundance: NA; j_gene: TRBJ2-1; v_gene: TRBV7-7; d_gene: TRBD2
CDR3nt: TGTGCCAGCAGTTCAGGCAATCAGCCCCAGCATTTT; CDR3aa: CASSSGNQPQHF; abundance: NA; j_gene: TRBJ1-5; v_gene: TRBV12-3/TRBV12-4; d_gene: NA
CDR3nt: TGTGCCAGCAGCTTAGGGGGGAGACTAGCGGGAGCCGGGGAGCAGTACTTC; CDR3aa: CASSLGGRLAGAGEQYF; abundance: NA; j_gene: TRBJ2-7; v_gene: TRBV7-9; d_gene: TRBD2
CDR3nt: TGTGCCAGCTCAGTTGCAGCGGGGCCCACAGATACGCAGTATTTT; CDR3aa: CASSVAAGPTDTQYF; abundance: NA; j_gene: TRBJ2-3; v_gene: TRBV18; d_gene: TRBD2
CDR3nt: TGTGCCAGCTCGCCGGGACAGGGCAGCTCCTACGAGCAGTACTTC; CDR3aa: CASSPGQGSSYEQYF; abundance: NA; j_gene: TRBJ2-7; v_gene: TRBV18; d_gene: TRBD1
CDR3nt: TGTGCCAGCAGCTTAGGACAGGGGGAGATGTATGAGCAGTTCTTC; CDR3aa: CASSLGQGEMYEQFF; abundance: NA; j_gene: TRBJ2-1; v_gene: TRBV11-3; d_gene: TRBD1
CDR3nt: TGTGCCATCAGTGAAGGGACAGACGGAGAAAAACTGTTTTTT; CDR3aa: CAISEGTDGEKLFF; abundance: NA; j_gene: TRBJ1-4; v_gene: TRBV10-3; d_gene: TRBD1
CDR3nt: TGCGCCACCCAAAGCGGGAGTAATGCCTACAATGAGCAGTTCTTC; CDR3aa: CATQSGSNAYNEQFF; abundance: once; j_gene: TRBJ2-1; v_gene: TRBV10-1; d_gene: TRBD2
CDR3nt: TGTGCCAGCCAAGGGCGAGCAGGGGGTGTACACGAGCAGTACTTC; CDR3aa: CASQGRAGGVHEQYF; abundance: NA; j_gene: TRBJ2-7; v_gene: TRBV10-3; d_gene: TRBD1
CDR3nt: TGCGCCAGCAGCCAAGTTCCCAGGGAGACCCAGTACTTC; CDR3aa: CASSQVPRETQYF; abundance: NA; j_gene: TRBJ2-5; v_gene: TRBV4-3; d_gene: NA
CDR3nt: TGTGCCACCAGTGATTTCGGGACTAGCGGGGGCCGCCCCCGGGAGCTGTTTTTT; CDR3aa: CATSDFGTSGGRPRELFF; abundance: NA; j_gene: TRBJ2-2; v_gene: TRBV24-1; d_gene: TRBD2
CDR3nt: TGTGCCTGGAGTTCCACAGGGGCTGGCTACACCTTC; CDR3aa: CAWSSTGAGYTF; abundance: once; j_gene: TRBJ1-2; v_gene: TRBV30; d_gene: TRBD1
CDR3nt: TGTGCCAGCAGCTTAGCGGGGGGGCAGGGTGACGGGTCCGAGCAGTACTTC; CDR3aa: CASSLAGGQGDGSEQYF; abundance: NA; j_gene: TRBJ2-7; v_gene: TRBV7-2; d_gene: NA
CDR3nt: TGCAGTGCTAGTGGGACTGCGGAGCAGTTCTTC; CDR3aa: CSASGTAEQFF; abundance: once; j_gene: TRBJ2-1; v_gene: TRBV20-1; d_gene: NA
CDR3nt: TGTGCCAGCAGTGCCAGAGGGTGGGGCACAGATACGCAGTATTTT; CDR3aa: CASSARGWGTDTQYF; abundance: NA; j_gene: TRBJ2-3; v_gene: TRBV25-1; d_gene: NA
CDR3nt: TGTGCCAGCAGCGCCCGGACAGGTGGGAACACTGAAGCTTTCTTT; CDR3aa: CASSARTGGNTEAFF; abundance: NA; j_gene: TRBJ1-1; v_gene: TRBV9; d_gene: TRBD1
CDR3nt: TGTGCCAGCAGCCAGACTAGCGGGGCCTCCTACAATGAGCAGTTCTTC; CDR3aa: CASSQTSGASYNEQFF; abundance: once; j_gene: TRBJ2-1; v_gene: TRBV3-1/TRBV3-2; d_gene: TRBD2
CDR3nt: TGTGCCAGTAGTCCACAGGGGCGGGAACTGTTTTTT; CDR3aa: CASSPQGRELFF; abundance: NA; j_gene: TRBJ1-4; v_gene: TRBV19; d_gene: TRBD1
CDR3nt: TGTGCCAGCAGTTACTCGGGGGGGGACCCACACCATTTT; CDR3aa: CASSYSGGDPHHF; abundance: NA; j_gene: TRBJ1-5; v_gene: TRBV6-5; d_gene: NA
CDR3nt: TGCGCCAGCAGCTTCACAGGGGCGGGGGGCGAGCAGTACTTC; CDR3aa: CASSFTGAGGEQYF; abundance: once; j_gene: TRBJ2-7; v_gene: TRBV5-1; d_gene: NA
CDR3nt: TGTGCCAGCAGCTTGGGAGACAGGAACCAAGAGACCCAGTACTTC; CDR3aa: CASSLGDRNQETQYF; abundance: NA; j_gene: TRBJ2-5; v_gene: TRBV5-8; d_gene: NA
CDR3nt: TGTGCCAGCAGCTCCCCGACTAGCGGAGCCTACAATACGCAGTATTTT; CDR3aa: CASSSPTSGAYNTQYF; abundance: NA; j_gene: TRBJ2-3; v_gene: TRBV11-2; d_gene: TRBD2
CDR3nt: TGTGCCAGCAGCTCCCCCCCGGCTAGCGGGGCAAGCTCCTACAATGAGCAGTTCTTC; CDR3aa: CASSSPPASGASSYNEQFF; abundance: NA; j_gene: TRBJ2-1; v_gene: TRBV9; d_gene: TRBD2
CDR3nt: TGTGCCAGCAGCAACAGGGTTCGGACCGGGGAGCTGTTTTTT; CDR3aa: CASSNRVRTGELFF; abundance: NA; j_gene: TRBJ2-2; v_gene: TRBV21-1; d_gene: NA
CDR3nt: TGCGCCAGCAGCTTGGCGGCGGGACTAGCGGGCCTCACCGGGGAGCTGTTTTTT; CDR3aa: CASSLAAGLAGLTGELFF; abundance: NA; j_gene: TRBJ2-2; v_gene: TRBV5-1; d_gene: TRBD2
CDR3nt: TGCGCCAGCAGCTTACCAGGGGGCTATGGCTACACCTTC; CDR3aa: CASSLPGGYGYTF; abundance: few; j_gene: TRBJ1-2; v_gene: TRBV5-1; d_gene: TRBD1
CDR3nt: TGTGCCAGCAGCTCGGCGCGGGGTCAGCCCCAGCATTTT; CDR3aa: CASSSARGQPQHF; abundance: NA; j_gene: TRBJ1-5; v_gene: TRBV7-6; d_gene: NA
CDR3nt: TGTGCCAGCTCCGGGACAGGCCCCTACGAGCAGTACTTC; CDR3aa: CASSGTGPYEQYF; abundance: NA; j_gene: TRBJ2-7; v_gene: TRBV2; d_gene: TRBD1
CDR3nt: TGTGCCAGCAGCGCAGGGGTATTAGATGAGCAGTTCTTC; CDR3aa: CASSAGVLDEQFF; abundance: NA; j_gene: TRBJ2-1; v_gene: TRBV9; d_gene: NA
CDR3nt: TGCGCCAGCAGCTCCGAGCGGGACTCCTACGAGCAGTACTTC; CDR3aa: CASSSERDSYEQYF; abundance: NA; j_gene: TRBJ2-7; v_gene: TRBV5-1; d_gene: TRBD2
CDR3nt: TGTGCCAGCAGTTCCGGGACAGGGGCTAACACTGAAGCTTTCTTT; CDR3aa: CASSSGTGANTEAFF; abundance: NA; j_gene: TRBJ1-1; v_gene: TRBV6-2/TRBV6-3; d_gene: TRBD1
CDR3nt: TGTGCCAGCAGGGTACAGGGAGCTGAAGCTTTCTTT; CDR3aa: CASRVQGAEAFF; abundance: NA; j_gene: TRBJ1-1; v_gene: TRBV7-2; d_gene: NA
CDR3nt: TGTGCCAGCAGTCGTGACAGGGCTGATTCACCCCTCCACTTT; CDR3aa: CASSRDRADSPLHF; abundance: NA; j_gene: TRBJ1-6; v_gene: TRBV6-4; d_gene: TRBD1
CDR3nt: TGTGCCAGCTCCTCTTTTCCAGATACGCAGTATTTT; CDR3aa: CASSSFPDTQYF; abundance: once; j_gene: TRBJ2-3; v_gene: TRBV21-1; d_gene: NA
CDR3nt: TGTGCCAGTAGTATTGGCGGAACAACTAATGAAAAACTGTTTTTT; CDR3aa: CASSIGGTTNEKLFF; abundance: NA; j_gene: TRBJ1-4; v_gene: TRBV19; d_gene: NA
CDR3nt: TGTGCCAGTAGTGCCACAGGGGGCCAACAGCCCCAGCATTTT; CDR3aa: CASSATGGQQPQHF; abundance: many; j_gene: TRBJ1-5; v_gene: TRBV19; d_gene: TRBD1
CDR3nt: TGTGCCAGCAGCAATATAGGGGATGAGCAGTTCTTC; CDR3aa: CASSNIGDEQFF; abundance: NA; j_gene: TRBJ2-1; v_gene: TRBV11-2; d_gene: NA
CDR3nt: TGTGCCAGTAGTATAGACCCATGGGCAAACTATGGCTACACCTTC; CDR3aa: CASSIDPWANYGYTF; abundance: NA; j_gene: TRBJ1-2; v_gene: TRBV19; d_gene: NA
CDR3nt: TGCGCCAGCAGCTTGACAGCTGGGGCCAACGTCCTGACTTTC; CDR3aa: CASSLTAGANVLTF; abundance: once; j_gene: TRBJ2-6; v_gene: TRBV5-1; d_gene: NA
CDR3nt: TGCGCCAGCAGCCCACTGGCAGGGGCGAACACCGGGGAGCTGTTTTTT; CDR3aa: CASSPLAGANTGELFF; abundance: NA; j_gene: TRBJ2-2; v_gene: TRBV5-1; d_gene: NA
CDR3nt: TGTGCCAGTAGTCGGCAAGAAGGGACAGGCCTTCAGCCCCAGCATTTT; CDR3aa: CASSRQEGTGLQPQHF; abundance: NA; j_gene: TRBJ1-5; v_gene: TRBV19; d_gene: TRBD1
CDR3nt: TGTGCCAGCAGTTCTCTCGGGGCTTTGGGACACCTAAGGGAAAAACTGTTTTTT; CDR3aa: CASSSLGALGHLREKLFF; abundance: NA; j_gene: TRBJ1-4; v_gene: TRBV27; d_gene: NA